This TCR beta chain originates from a study of T cells after yellow fever vaccination. About the study: Where fractions had low cell numbers, libraries were prepared from them with the SMART-Seq v4 Ultra Low Input RNA kit. Findings of the study overall: Most primary-vaccination clones reappeared after the booster (approximately 96% CD4, around 88% CD8). Some clonotypes were seen in both the CD4 and the CD8 compartments. These made up a small share and likely arose from convergent recombination.

This clonotype was detected many times. No antigen is known for it. Researchers made TCR cDNA using 5'RACE template switching, and this step added a universal primer site and UMIs. TCRdb redid the calling of the 5' RACE reads with MiXCR, one entry per CDR3 protein. The sample shows roughly 50,000 distinct CDR3 sequences, roughly 7.3% of them seen only once. This sequence was found in a man aged 18 to 35 who received the YFV17D yellow fever vaccine. Sequences were derived from CD8+ T cells sorted from PBMCs, sampled roughly 14 days after the first yellow fever vaccination.

The CDR3 DNA reads TGTGCTAGTGGGGAGACAGCCCGCGGGAGCACAGATACGCAGTATTTT. It translates to CASGETARGSTDTQYF. The gene calls are TRBV12-5 and TRBJ2-3; D tentatively fits TRBD1 or TRBD2 (5 bases each). Trimming removed 6 bases from V and 0 bases from J, with 16 bases in between. This CDR3 contains 16 residues. Germline CDR1 is LGHNT and CDR2 is FRNRAP.